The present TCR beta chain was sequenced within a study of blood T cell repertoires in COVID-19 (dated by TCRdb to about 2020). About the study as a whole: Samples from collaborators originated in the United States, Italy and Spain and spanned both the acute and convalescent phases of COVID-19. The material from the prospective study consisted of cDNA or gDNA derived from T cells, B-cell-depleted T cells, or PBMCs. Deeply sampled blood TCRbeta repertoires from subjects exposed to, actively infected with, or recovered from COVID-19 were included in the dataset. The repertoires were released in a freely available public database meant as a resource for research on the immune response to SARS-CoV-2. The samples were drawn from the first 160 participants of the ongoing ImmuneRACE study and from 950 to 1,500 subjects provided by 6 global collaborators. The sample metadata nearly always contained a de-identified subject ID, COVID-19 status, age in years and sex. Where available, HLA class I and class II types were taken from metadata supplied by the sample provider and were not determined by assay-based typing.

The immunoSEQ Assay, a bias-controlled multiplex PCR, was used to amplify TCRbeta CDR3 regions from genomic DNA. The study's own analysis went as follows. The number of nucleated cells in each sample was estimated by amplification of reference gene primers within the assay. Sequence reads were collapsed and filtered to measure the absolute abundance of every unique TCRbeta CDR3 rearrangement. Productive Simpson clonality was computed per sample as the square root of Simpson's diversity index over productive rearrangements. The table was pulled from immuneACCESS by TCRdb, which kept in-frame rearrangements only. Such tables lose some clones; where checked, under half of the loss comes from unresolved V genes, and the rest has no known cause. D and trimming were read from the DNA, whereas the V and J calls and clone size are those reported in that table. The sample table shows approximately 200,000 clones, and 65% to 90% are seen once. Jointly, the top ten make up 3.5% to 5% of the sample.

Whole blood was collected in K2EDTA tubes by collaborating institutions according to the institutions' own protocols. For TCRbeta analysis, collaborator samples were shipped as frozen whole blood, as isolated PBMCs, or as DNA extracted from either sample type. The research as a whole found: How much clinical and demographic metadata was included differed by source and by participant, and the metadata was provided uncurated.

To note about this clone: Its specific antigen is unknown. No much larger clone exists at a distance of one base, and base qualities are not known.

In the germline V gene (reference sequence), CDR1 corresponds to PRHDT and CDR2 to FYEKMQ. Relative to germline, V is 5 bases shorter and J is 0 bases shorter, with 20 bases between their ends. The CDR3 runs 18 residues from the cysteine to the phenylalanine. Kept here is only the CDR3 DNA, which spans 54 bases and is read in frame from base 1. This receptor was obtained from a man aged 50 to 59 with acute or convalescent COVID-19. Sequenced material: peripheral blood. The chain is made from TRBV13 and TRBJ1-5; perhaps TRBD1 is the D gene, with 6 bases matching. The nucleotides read TGTGCCAGCAGCCGGCGGGCGGGGGGCCTCTATAGCAATCAGCCCCAGCATTTT. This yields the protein CASSRRAGGLYSNQPQHF.